The T cell receptor (beta chain) described here comes from a study of cytomegalovirus exposure and HLA in healthy donors. Broader study findings: The study put under 200 TCR beta chains on its list as cytomegalovirus-associated.

Trimming removed 0 bases from V and 6 bases from J; junction bases left unmatched: 11. This CDR3 has 18 residues. Germline-derived CDR1 and CDR2 are LGHNA and YSLEER. With 60 Vbeta and 13 Jbeta primers, the PCR was carried out. Assay used: immunoSEQ multiplex PCR; TCRdb lists only in-frame clones, some missing. The data show about 190,000 clones, roughly 74% seen once. About this clone: Its antigen is still unknown.

This receptor was taken from a woman aged 25 to 39 in good health and CMV-seronegative. Source material: PBMCs. This rearrangement joins TRBV4-3 to TRBJ2-3; TRBD2 aligns across 11 bases. The CDR3 reads CASSQDSPASGRKDTQYF. The CDR3 nucleotides read TGCGCCAGCAGCCAAGACTCCCCAGCTAGCGGGAGGAAGGATACGCAGTATTTT.